This TCR beta chain was sequenced for a study of OX40 agonist ivuxolimab in advanced cancers. Regarding the study as a whole: CD8+ T cells averaged more expanded clones than CD4+.

This CDR3 comprises 20 residues. Data came from immunoSEQ multiplex PCR; TCRdb stores just in-frame clones and leaves some out. Seen here are 90,000 or so clones, around nine tenths observed once, and the top ten hold around 1.5%. This clone was found once. Its cognate antigen is unknown. Here the sequenced sample was CD4+ or CD8+ T cells sorted from blood, taken in a trial of the OX40 agonist ivuxolimab. The clonotype comes from an adult with an advanced solid tumor such as melanoma, head and neck, liver or kidney cancer. J is TRBJ2-2 and V is TRBV21-1. TRBV21-1 is an annotated pseudogene. The CDR3 nucleotides read TGTGCCAGCAGCAAATATGATAGGGGGGACGGGCTCTTGCACACCGGGGAGCTGTTTTTT. Amino acid sequence: CASSKYDRGDGLLHTGELFF.